This T cell receptor beta chain derives from a study of identical twins' blood T cells. Donors were six healthy women in three monozygous twin pairs. Whole-study findings and limits: Abundant TCRbeta CDR3s overlapped more between twins than with unrelated donors. Out-of-frame TCRbeta clonotypes reportedly had markedly more similar V usage in twins than unrelated donors.

Libraries were made from RNA as TCR cDNA, using a modified protocol. TCRdb re-called the 5' RACE reads through MiXCR, storing one row per CDR3 protein. Here the sample spans fewer than 450,000 distinct CDR3 sequences, roughly 31% being singletons. The CDR3 covers 19 residues. V was clipped by 4 bases and J by 4 bases; unmatched bases: 17. Points on this clonotype: Its antigen is not identified.

This chain links TRBV12-3 or TRBV12-4 with TRBJ2-3; 10 bases align to TRBD2. Sequencing was performed on PBMCs. The receptor was isolated from a woman between 18 and 50 years old in good health. The CDR3 loop is CASSSTYPTSGKFPDTQYF. The CDR3 DNA sequence: TGTGCCAGCAGTTCCACCTACCCAACTAGCGGGAAGTTCCCAGATACGCAGTATTTT.